Each of the 10 T cell receptor beta chains below was sequenced from the same sample in a study of blood T cells in healthy people across ages. With a J-beta primer mix and a sample-barcoded 5' primer, a second PCR ran about 7 to 12 cycles. TCRdb ran MiXCR on the 5' RACE reads and lists one entry per CDR3 protein. The sample consists of around 1,000,000 distinct CDR3 sequences, 20% to 25% of them appearing once. This sample also belongs to another study, concerning T cells of mothers and their children.

The sample was blood. The receptors were sampled from a girl aged 2 to 9 in good health.

This clonotype turned up a few times. V is TRBV5-1 and J is TRBJ2-5; maybe TRBD2 (7 bases). The tail of the sequence fits TRBJ2-1 better, so the J call may be wrong. This CDR3 is built from 19 residues. From germline, CDR1 is SGHRS and CDR2 YFSETQ. CDR3 coding DNA: TGCGCCAGCAGCTTGCTTTCAATCCAAGAGGGGGGGCCCTACAATGAGCAGTTCTTC. Encoded protein: CASSLLSIQEGGPYNEQFF.

CDR3 sequence (DNA): TGTGCCAGCTCACCCGGGACTCTCATTGTTGGTACGCAGTATTTT. Its protein is CASSPGTLIVGTQYF. The J gene is TRBJ2-3, the V gene TRBV18; D may be TRBD2 (6 bases). The CDR3 is 15 amino acids. Germline CDR1 is KGHSH and CDR2 is LQKENI. With 3 bases removed from V and 8 bases from J, the gap between germline ends came to 18 bases.

This clonotype was observed a few times. The chain links TRBV7-2 to TRBJ2-3; perhaps TRBD2 as D (5 bases). The CDR3 sequence is 17 residues long. Germline-derived CDR1 and CDR2 are SGHTA and FQGNSA. Trimming took 5 bases from V and 0 from J, leaving 18 bases between them. As DNA, the CDR3 is TGTGCCAGCAGCCTACCGGAGGTCTCCTATAGCACAGATACGCAGTATTTT. Translating gives CASSLPEVSYSTDTQYF.

A remark on this clonotype: A junction end diverges from the germline sequence, so it may reflect a read error. The gene calls are TRBV9 and TRBJ2-7; D call uncertain. Germline assignment: CDR1 SGDLS and CDR2 YYNGEE. The CDR3 has 13 amino acids. CDR3 residues: CASSPYKGSEKYF. The CDR3 DNA reads TGTGCCAGCAGCCCCTATAAGGGTTCCGAGAAGTACTTC.

For this clonotype: The CDR3 does not close with the conserved phenylalanine or tryptophan, likely indicating a read error. This sequence joins TRBV10-3 and TRBJ1-3; D is unresolved. This CDR3 has 18 residues. Germline CDR1 is ENHRY and CDR2 is SYGVKD. The V gene lost 2 bases and the J gene lost 0 bases, with 17 bases spanning the gap. This CDR3 reads CAISEVNPTASSGNTIYL. The CDR3 bases are TGTGCCATCAGTGAGGTAAACCCGACCGCAAGCTCTGGAAACACCATATATTTG.

This clonotype has more than one count but fewer than ten. This rearrangement joins TRBV4-3 to TRBJ2-7; D is possibly TRBD1 or TRBD2 (5 bases each). Trimming stripped 4 bases from V and 7 bases from J, with 14 bases between. CDR3 size: 13 residues. The germline V gene has CDR1 LGHNA and CDR2 YSLEER. The CDR3 sequence: CASSPDTGREQYF. CDR3 DNA sequence: TGCGCCAGCAGCCCAGACACGGGGCGGGAGCAGTACTTC.

The CDR3 loop reads CASSVGGTRETQYF. The CDR3 coding sequence is TGTGCCAGCAGCGTAGGCGGTACTCGGGAGACCCAGTACTTC. The gene calls are TRBV9 and TRBJ2-5; D is unclear. V was trimmed by 0 bases and J by 5 bases, leaving 11 bases between them. Germline loops: CDR1 SGDLS, CDR2 YYNGEE. The CDR3 sequence is 14 residues long.

This clonotype was seen a handful of times. This chain links TRBV21-1 with TRBJ1-6. TRBV21-1 is termed a pseudogene. CDR3 length equals 18 residues. CDR3 sequence: CASSKGGTVQTYNSPLHF. The CDR3, as DNA: TGTGCCAGCAGCAAAGGGGGAACAGTCCAAACCTATAATTCACCCCTCCACTTT.

This clonotype was recorded a few times. The chain uses TRBV20-1 and TRBJ2-3, with TRBD2 identical over 11 bases. Losses at the gene ends were 4 bases for V and 0 bases for J; bases not matched to a gene: 6. The CDR3 runs to 16 residues. From germline, CDR1 is DFQATT and CDR2 SNEGSKA (reference sequence). The CDR3 nucleotides read TGCAGTGCTACATCTAGCGGGGGGCTTAGCACAGATACGCAGTATTTT. This codes for CSATSSGGLSTDTQYF.

In this sample, this clonotype turned up a few times. The chain links TRBV28 to TRBJ2-1; D not resolved. The CDR3 is 15 residues long. CDR1 MDHEN and CDR2 SYDVKM come from the germline V gene. V lost 8 bases and J lost 2, with 16 bases in between. The CDR3 protein is CASRRTTPTYNEQFF. The CDR3 region has the DNA TGTGCCAGCCGGCGGACCACACCTACCTACAATGAGCAGTTCTTC.